The sequence of this T cell receptor (beta chain) was determined in a study of cytomegalovirus exposure and HLA in healthy donors. Overall study findings and caveats: A subsequent analysis found that TCR clusters from the first cohort also tended to co-occur in the approximately 110 validation repertoires, with under 95% of cluster scores above 0. Most TCR sequences were uncommon, yet certain public TCRs appeared in many donors.

The data were produced by immunoSEQ multiplex PCR, yet TCRdb's version contains in-frame clones alone and is incomplete. The sample yields 100,000 to 120,000 clones, roughly 90% seen once. A single count supports this clone. Its antigen is not known. An approximately 130-subject validation cohort, separate from the approximately 720-subject first cohort, supplied the donors. Germline V gene data show CDR1 as KGHSH and CDR2 as LQKENI. The CDR3 loop spans 14 amino acids. V gave up 2 bases and J gave up 2 bases; unmatched junction bases: 3. This receptor was taken from a woman aged 18-29 years in good health and CMV-seronegative. The rearrangement uses TRBV18 and TRBJ2-7; 7 bases fit TRBD2. Sequencing was carried out using PBMCs. The CDR3 protein is CASSPGGGTYEQYF. DNA of the CDR3: TGTGCCAGCTCACCAGGCGGGGGAACCTACGAGCAGTACTTC.